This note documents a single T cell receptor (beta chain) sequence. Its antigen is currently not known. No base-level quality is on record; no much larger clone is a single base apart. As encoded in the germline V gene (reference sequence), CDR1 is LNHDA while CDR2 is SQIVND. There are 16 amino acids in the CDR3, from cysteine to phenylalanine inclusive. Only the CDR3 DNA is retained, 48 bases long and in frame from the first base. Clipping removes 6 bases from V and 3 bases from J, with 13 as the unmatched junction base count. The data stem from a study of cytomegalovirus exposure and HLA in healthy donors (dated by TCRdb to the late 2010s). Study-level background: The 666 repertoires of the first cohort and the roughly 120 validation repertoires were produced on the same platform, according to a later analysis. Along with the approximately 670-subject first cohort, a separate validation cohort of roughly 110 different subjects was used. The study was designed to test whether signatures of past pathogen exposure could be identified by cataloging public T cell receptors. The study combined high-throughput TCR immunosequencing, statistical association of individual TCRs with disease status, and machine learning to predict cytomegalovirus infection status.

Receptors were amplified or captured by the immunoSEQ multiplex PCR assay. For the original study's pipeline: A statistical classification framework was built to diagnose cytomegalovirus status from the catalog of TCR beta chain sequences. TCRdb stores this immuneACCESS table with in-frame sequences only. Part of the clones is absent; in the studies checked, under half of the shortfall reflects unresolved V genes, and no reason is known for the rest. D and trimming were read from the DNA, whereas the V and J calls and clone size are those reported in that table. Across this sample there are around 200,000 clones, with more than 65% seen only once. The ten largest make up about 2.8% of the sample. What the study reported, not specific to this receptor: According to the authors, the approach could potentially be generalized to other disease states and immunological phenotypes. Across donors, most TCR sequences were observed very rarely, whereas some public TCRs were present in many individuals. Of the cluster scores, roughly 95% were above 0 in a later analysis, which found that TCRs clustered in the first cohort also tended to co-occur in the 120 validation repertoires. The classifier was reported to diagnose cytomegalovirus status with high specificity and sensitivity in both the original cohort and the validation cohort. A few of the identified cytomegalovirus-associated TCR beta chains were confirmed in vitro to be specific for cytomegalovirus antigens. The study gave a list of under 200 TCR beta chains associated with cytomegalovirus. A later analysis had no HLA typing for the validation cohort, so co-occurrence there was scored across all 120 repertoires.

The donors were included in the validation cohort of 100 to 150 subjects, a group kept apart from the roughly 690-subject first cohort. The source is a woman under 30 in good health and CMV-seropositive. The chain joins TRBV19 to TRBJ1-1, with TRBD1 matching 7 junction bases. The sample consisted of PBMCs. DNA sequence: TGTGCCAGTAGCTCGGGACAGTTCCCTGGAGACACTGAAGCTTTCTTT. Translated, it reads CASSSGQFPGDTEAFF.